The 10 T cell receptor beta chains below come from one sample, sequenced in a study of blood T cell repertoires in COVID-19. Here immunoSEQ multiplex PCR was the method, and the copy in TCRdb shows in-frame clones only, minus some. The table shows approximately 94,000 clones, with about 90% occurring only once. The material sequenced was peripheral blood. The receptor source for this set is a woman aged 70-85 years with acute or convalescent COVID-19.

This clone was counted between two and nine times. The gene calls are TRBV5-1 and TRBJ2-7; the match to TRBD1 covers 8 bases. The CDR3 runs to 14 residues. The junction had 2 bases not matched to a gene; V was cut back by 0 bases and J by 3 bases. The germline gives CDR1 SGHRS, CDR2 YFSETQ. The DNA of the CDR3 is TGCGCCAGCAGCTTGGCAGGGGGCGTCTACGAGCAGTACTTC. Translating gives CASSLAGGVYEQYF.

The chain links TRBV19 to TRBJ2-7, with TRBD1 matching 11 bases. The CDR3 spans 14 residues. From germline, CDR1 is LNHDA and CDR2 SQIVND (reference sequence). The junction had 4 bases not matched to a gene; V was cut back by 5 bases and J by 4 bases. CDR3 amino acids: CASSLRDRGYEQYF. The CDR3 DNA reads TGTGCCAGTAGTCTCCGGGACAGGGGGTACGAGCAGTACTTC.

CDR3 in amino acids: CASSESDRGIYEQYF. The DNA for the CDR3 is TGTGCCAGCAGTGAGTCAGACAGGGGGATATACGAGCAGTACTTC. This sequence joins TRBV6-1 and TRBJ2-7, with 9 bases lining up with TRBD1. CDR3 size: 15 residues. The germline V gene encodes CDR1 MNHNS and CDR2 SASEGT. V shed 3 bases, J shed 4 bases, and the junction held 7 bases outside the gene matches.

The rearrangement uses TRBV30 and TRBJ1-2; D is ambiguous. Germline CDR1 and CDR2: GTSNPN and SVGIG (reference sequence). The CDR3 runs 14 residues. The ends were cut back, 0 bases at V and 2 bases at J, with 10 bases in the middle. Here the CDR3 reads CAWSVGSFNYGYTF. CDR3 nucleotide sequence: TGTGCCTGGAGTGTGGGCAGTTTCAACTATGGCTACACCTTC.

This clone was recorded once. As DNA, the CDR3 is TGTGCCAGCACCCTGAATTGGGGGCAGGGAGTCGAAGCTTTCTTT. Translation gives CASTLNWGQGVEAFF. The rearrangement uses TRBV6-5 and TRBJ1-1; the D gene is possibly TRBD1 (6 bases). Germline lookup yields CDR1 MNHEY and CDR2 SVGAGI. The CDR3 is 15 amino acids. Trimming shortened V by 7 bases and J by 8 bases, and 23 bases separated the two germline ends.

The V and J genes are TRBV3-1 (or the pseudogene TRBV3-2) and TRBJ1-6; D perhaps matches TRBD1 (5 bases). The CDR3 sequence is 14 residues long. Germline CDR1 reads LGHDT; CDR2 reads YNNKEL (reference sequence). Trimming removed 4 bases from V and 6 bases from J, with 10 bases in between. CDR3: CASSRGIINSPLHF. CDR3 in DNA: TGTGCCAGCAGCCGGGGCATTATTAATTCACCCCTCCACTTT.

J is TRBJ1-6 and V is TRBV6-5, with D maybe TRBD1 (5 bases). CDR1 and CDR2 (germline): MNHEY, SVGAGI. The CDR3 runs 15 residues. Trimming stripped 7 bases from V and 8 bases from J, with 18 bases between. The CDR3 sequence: CASNLAGGADSPLHF. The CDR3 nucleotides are TGTGCCAGCAACTTGGCGGGAGGGGCCGATTCACCCCTCCACTTT.

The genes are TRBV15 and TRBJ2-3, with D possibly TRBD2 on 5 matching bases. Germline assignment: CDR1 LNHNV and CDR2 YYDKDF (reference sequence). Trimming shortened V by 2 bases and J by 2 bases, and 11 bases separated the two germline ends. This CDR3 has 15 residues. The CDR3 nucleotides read TGTGCCACCAGCAGATACTTGGGAGACACAGATACGCAGTATTTT. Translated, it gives CATSRYLGDTDTQYF.

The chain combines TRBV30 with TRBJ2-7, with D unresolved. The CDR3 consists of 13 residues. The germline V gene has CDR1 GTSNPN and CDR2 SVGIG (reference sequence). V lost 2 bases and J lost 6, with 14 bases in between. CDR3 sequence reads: CAWSPSAVGEQYF. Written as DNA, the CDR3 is TGTGCCTGGAGTCCTTCGGCGGTGGGCGAGCAGTACTTC. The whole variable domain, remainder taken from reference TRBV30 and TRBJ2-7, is SQTIHQWPATLVQPVGSPLSLECTVEGTSNPNLYWYRQAAGRGLQLLFYSVGIGQISSEVPQNLSASRPQDRQFILSSKKLLLSDSGFYLCAWSPSAVGEQYFGPGTRLTVT.

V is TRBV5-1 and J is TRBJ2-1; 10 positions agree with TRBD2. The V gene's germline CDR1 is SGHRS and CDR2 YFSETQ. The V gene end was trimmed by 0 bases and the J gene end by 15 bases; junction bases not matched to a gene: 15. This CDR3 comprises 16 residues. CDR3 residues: CASSLGPNPGTSVVFF. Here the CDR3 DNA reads TGCGCCAGCAGCTTGGGCCCTAACCCCGGGACTAGCGTGGTGTTCTTC.